Shown below are 18 T cell receptor beta chains from a single sample sequenced in a study of T cells after yellow fever vaccination. TCRdb ran MiXCR on the 5' RACE reads and lists one entry per CDR3 protein. The repertoire holds around 320,000 distinct CDR3 sequences, roughly 10% seen once, with less than 3.5% in the top ten. Sequencing was performed on CD4+ T cells sorted from PBMCs, taken 45 days after the yellow fever booster vaccination. These receptor sequences come from a man younger than 30 who received the YFV17D yellow fever vaccine.

This clonotype was detected only a few times. The rearrangement joins TRBV6-5 to TRBJ1-6; D is undetermined. The CDR3 runs to 15 residues. Trimming took off 3 bases at V and 7 bases at J, with 13 bases between the two ends. The germline gives CDR1 MNHEY, CDR2 SVGAGI. CDR3 sequence: CASSYSQALNSPLHF. The DNA of the CDR3 is TGTGCCAGCAGTTATTCCCAGGCCCTGAATTCACCCCTCCACTTT.

In this sample, this clonotype turned up a few times. The V and J genes are TRBV6-5 and TRBJ1-1; D possibly corresponds to TRBD1 (5 bases). Trimming removed 5 bases at V and 1 base at J, with 14 bases between. In germline, CDR1 is MNHEY, CDR2 SVGAGI. The CDR3 consists of 15 residues. CDR3 in DNA: TGTGCCAGCAGTCGCCAGTCCGGGGGGAACACTGAAGCTTTCTTT. Protein: CASSRQSGGNTEAFF.

This clonotype has a handful of counts. The chain uses TRBV7-2 and TRBJ2-3; D ambiguous. Trimming took off 2 bases at V and 2 bases at J, with 5 bases between the two ends. CDR3 length: 13 residues. Per germline, CDR1 SGHTA and CDR2 FQGNSA. CDR3: CASSLPHTDTQYF. The CDR3 DNA reads TGTGCCAGCAGCTTACCCCACACAGATACGCAGTATTTT.

This clonotype was counted between two and nine times. The chain carries TRBV27 and TRBJ1-6; D remains unclear. V lost 4 bases and J lost 5, with 12 bases in between. There are 15 residues in the CDR3. Germline loops: CDR1 MNHEY, CDR2 SMNVEV (reference sequence). This CDR3 is CASSWSGLDNSPLHF. CDR3 bases: TGTGCCAGCAGTTGGAGTGGCCTTGATAATTCACCCCTCCACTTT.

This clonotype was seen a handful of times. This chain uses TRBV5-1 with TRBJ2-3; TRBD2 is a possible D gene (6 bases). The germline CDR1 and CDR2 sequences are SGHRS and YFSETQ. The CDR3 runs 13 residues. Trimming removed 4 bases from V and 6 bases from J, with 12 bases in between. The CDR3, as DNA: TGCGCCAGCAGCCTATGGGGGGATGATACGCAGTATTTT. As protein: CASSLWGDDTQYF.

The chain combines TRBV5-4 with TRBJ1-2; no reliable D call. V was cut by 0 bases and J by 2 bases, with 8 bases left in between. Germline assignment: CDR1 SGHNT and CDR2 YYREEE (reference sequence). CDR3 length equals 14 residues. CDR3: CASSLEERNYGYTF. In DNA, the CDR3 is TGTGCCAGCAGCTTGGAAGAGAGAAACTATGGCTACACCTTC.

V gene TRBV4-3 combines with J gene TRBJ2-3; TRBD2 matches 8 bases. CDR1 and CDR2 from the germline V gene are LGHNA and YSLEER. The CDR3 extends over 16 amino acids. Trimming cost V 5 bases and J 1 base; bases outside gene matches: 8. The CDR3 is CASSGGGQLGTDTQYF. The CDR3 bases are TGCGCCAGCAGCGGCGGGGGGCAGTTGGGCACAGATACGCAGTATTTT.

J is TRBJ2-6 and V is TRBV7-9; D remains ambiguous. Germline-derived CDR1 and CDR2 are SEHNR and FQNEAQ (reference sequence). Trimming took off 2 bases at V and 2 bases at J, with 7 bases between the two ends. The CDR3 has 15 amino acids. CDR3 amino acids: CASSLMGTGANVLTF. The CDR3 nucleotides are TGTGCCAGCAGCTTAATGGGGACTGGGGCCAACGTCCTGACTTTC.

The table lists this clonotype with many counts. V and J are TRBV29-1 and TRBJ2-5; 7 bases map to TRBD1. Trimming took 6 bases from V and 0 from J; bases not matched to a gene: 10. Germline V gives CDR1 SQVTM, CDR2 ANQGSEA. This CDR3 region has 15 residues. CDR3 in amino acids: CSVYPKGAYQETQYF. CDR3 nucleotide sequence: TGCAGCGTATACCCTAAGGGGGCGTACCAAGAGACCCAGTACTTC.

This clonotype has just a few counts. V and J are TRBV12-3 or TRBV12-4 and TRBJ1-1; perhaps TRBD1 as D (5 bases). The V end lost 6 bases, the J end lost 3 bases, and 11 bases lay between the germline ends. The CDR3 runs 13 residues. In DNA, the CDR3 is TGTGCCAGCAGGCTACAGGTGTACACTGAAGCTTTCTTT. Translation: CASRLQVYTEAFF.

This clonotype was observed a handful of times. The V and J genes are TRBV15 and TRBJ1-1; 10 bases are a match to TRBD1. Germline V gene lookup returns CDR1 LNHNV and CDR2 YYDKDF (reference sequence). This CDR3 is built from 14 residues. V trimming: 4 bases; J trimming: 4 bases; junction bases outside the gene matches: 3. The CDR3: CATSTRDRGTEAFF. CDR3 coding DNA: TGTGCCACCAGCACCCGGGACAGGGGCACTGAAGCTTTCTTT.

This chain links TRBV5-4 with TRBJ1-2, with 7 bases fitting TRBD1. Per germline, CDR1 SGHNT and CDR2 YYREEE (reference sequence). The junction had 4 bases not matched to a gene; V was cut back by 0 bases and J by 8 bases. The CDR3 runs to 13 residues. CDR3 residues: CASSLETGNGYTF. The CDR3 bases are TGTGCCAGCAGCTTGGAGACAGGGAACGGCTACACCTTC.

This clonotype has only a few counts. This chain uses TRBV27 with TRBJ2-3; 9 bases fit TRBD2. This CDR3 comprises 16 residues. Trimming at V came to 3 bases and at J to 2 bases, leaving 6 bases not matched to a gene. Germline-derived CDR1 and CDR2 are MNHEY and SMNVEV (reference sequence). The CDR3 coding sequence is TGTGCCAGCAGTTTGGTAGCGGGGGCCTTCACAGATACGCAGTATTTT. Translation: CASSLVAGAFTDTQYF.

This clonotype was found a few times. The chain carries TRBV3-1 and TRBJ1-5; D is undetermined. Trimming removed 0 bases from V and 6 bases from J, with 12 bases in between. The CDR3 runs to 15 residues. The germline CDR1 and CDR2 sequences are LGHDT and YNNKEL (reference sequence). This CDR3 is CASSQDGGSGQPQHF. In DNA, the CDR3 is TGTGCCAGCAGCCAAGACGGAGGGTCGGGTCAGCCCCAGCATTTT.

This clonotype was seen repeatedly, ten times or more. The J gene is TRBJ2-3, the V gene TRBV29-1; D might be TRBD1 (5 bases). Germline CDR1 is SQVTM and CDR2 is ANQGSEA. The CDR3 consists of 12 residues. V lost 3 bases and J 3 bases, leaving 7 bases between the germline ends. The CDR3 coding sequence is TGCAGCGTTGAGGGGCAGACAGATACGCAGTATTTT. Translated: CSVEGQTDTQYF.

The J gene is TRBJ2-2, the V gene TRBV7-3, with D uncertain. The CDR3 runs to 14 residues. Germline CDR1 is SGHTA and CDR2 is FQGTGA. V shed 5 bases and J shed 1 base, with 8 bases lying between them. CDR3 in DNA: TGTGCCAGCAGCCCCGCAGAGAACACCGGGGAGCTGTTTTTT. Amino acid sequence: CASSPAENTGELFF.

This clonotype was seen only a few times. The V and J genes are TRBV12-3 or TRBV12-4 and TRBJ1-2; D unresolved. CDR3 length equals 15 residues. V was clipped by 2 bases and J by 4 bases, with 14 bases between them. CDR3 in amino acids: CASSLKSGGFYGYTF. In DNA, the CDR3 is TGTGCCAGCAGTTTAAAGTCCGGTGGGTTCTATGGCTACACCTTC.

The rearrangement uses TRBV28 and TRBJ2-7; perhaps TRBD2 as D (5 bases). Per the germline V gene, CDR1 is MDHEN and CDR2 is SYDVKM. This CDR3 region has 15 residues. The V end lost 1 base, the J end lost 3 bases, and 13 bases lay between the germline ends. CDR3 DNA: TGTGCCAGCAGTTTATCATCCGGGAACCTCTACGAGCAGTACGTC. As protein: CASSLSSGNLYEQYV.